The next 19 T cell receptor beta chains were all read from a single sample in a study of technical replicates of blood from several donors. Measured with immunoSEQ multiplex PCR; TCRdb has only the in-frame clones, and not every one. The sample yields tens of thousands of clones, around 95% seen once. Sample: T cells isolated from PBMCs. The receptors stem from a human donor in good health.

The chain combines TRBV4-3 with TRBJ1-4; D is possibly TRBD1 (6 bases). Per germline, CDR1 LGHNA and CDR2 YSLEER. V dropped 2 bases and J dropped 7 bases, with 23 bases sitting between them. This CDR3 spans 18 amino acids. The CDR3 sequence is CASSQKFYGMGASEKLFF. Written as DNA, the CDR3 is TGCGCCAGCAGCCAAAAGTTTTACGGAATGGGGGCGAGTGAAAAACTGTTTTTT.

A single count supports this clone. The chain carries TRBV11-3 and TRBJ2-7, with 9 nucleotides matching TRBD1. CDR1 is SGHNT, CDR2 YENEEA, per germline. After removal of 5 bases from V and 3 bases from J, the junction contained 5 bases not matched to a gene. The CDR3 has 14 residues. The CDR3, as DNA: TGTGCCAGCAGCCTTGGACAGGGGTTCTACGAGCAGTACTTC. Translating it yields CASSLGQGFYEQYF.

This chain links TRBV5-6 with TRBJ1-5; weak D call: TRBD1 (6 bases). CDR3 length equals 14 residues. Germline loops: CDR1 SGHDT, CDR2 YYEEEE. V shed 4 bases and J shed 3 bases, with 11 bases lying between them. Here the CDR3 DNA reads TGTGCCAGCAGCGTCCGACAGGACAATCAGCCCCAGCATTTT. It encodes CASSVRQDNQPQHF. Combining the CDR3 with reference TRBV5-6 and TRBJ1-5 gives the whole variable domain DAGVTQSPTHLIKTRGQQVTLRCSPKSGHDTVSWYQQALGQGPQFIFQYYEEEERQRGNFPDRFSGHQFPNYSSELNVNALLLGDSALYLCASSVRQDNQPQHFGDGTRLSIL.

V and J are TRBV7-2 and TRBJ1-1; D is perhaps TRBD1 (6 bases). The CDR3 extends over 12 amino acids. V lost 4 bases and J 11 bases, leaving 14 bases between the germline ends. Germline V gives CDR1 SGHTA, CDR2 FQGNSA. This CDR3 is CASSSDRLAAFF. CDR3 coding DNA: TGTGCCAGCAGCTCAGACAGGTTAGCCGCTTTCTTT.

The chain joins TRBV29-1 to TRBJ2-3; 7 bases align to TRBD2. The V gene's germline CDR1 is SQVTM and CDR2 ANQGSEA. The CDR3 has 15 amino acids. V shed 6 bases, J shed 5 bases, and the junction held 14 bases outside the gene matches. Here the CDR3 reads CSVAESSGGEDTQYF. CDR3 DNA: TGCAGCGTCGCCGAATCCTCGGGAGGAGAAGATACGCAGTATTTT.

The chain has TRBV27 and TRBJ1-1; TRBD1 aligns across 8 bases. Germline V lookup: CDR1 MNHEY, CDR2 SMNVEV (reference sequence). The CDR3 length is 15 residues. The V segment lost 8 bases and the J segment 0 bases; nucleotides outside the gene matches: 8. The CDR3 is CASYGTGTMNTEAFF. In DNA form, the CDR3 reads TGTGCCAGCTACGGGACAGGAACTATGAACACTGAAGCTTTCTTT.

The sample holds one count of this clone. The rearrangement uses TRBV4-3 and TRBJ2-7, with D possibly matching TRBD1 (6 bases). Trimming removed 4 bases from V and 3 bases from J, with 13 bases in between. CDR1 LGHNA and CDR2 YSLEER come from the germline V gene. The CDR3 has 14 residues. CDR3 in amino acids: CASSPRGSYYEQYF. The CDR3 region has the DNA TGCGCCAGCAGCCCTAGGGGGTCTTACTACGAGCAGTACTTC.

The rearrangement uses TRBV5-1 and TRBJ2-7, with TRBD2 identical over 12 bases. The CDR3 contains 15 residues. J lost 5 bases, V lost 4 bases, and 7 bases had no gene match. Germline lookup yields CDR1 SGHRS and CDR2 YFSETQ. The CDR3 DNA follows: TGCGCCAGCAGCACTAGCGGGAGGAGTACAAACGAGCAGTACTTC. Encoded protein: CASSTSGRSTNEQYF.

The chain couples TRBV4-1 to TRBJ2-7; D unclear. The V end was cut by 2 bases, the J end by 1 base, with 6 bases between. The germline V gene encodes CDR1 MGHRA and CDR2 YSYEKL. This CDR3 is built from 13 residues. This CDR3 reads CASSQTGSYEQYF. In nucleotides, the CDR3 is TGCGCCAGCAGCCAAACGGGTTCCTACGAGCAGTACTTC.

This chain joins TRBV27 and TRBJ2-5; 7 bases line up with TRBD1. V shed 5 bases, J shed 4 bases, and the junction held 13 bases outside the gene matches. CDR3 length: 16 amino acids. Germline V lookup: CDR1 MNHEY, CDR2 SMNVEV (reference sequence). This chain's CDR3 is CASSPRYTGVRETQYF. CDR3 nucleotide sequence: TGTGCCAGCAGTCCCCGCTATACAGGGGTTCGAGAGACCCAGTACTTC.

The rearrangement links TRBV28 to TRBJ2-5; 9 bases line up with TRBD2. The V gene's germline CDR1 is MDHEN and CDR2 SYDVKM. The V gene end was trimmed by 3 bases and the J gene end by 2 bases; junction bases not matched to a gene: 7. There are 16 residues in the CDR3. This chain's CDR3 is CASSFSVAGEQETQYF. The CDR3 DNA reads TGTGCCAGCAGTTTCTCCGTAGCGGGAGAGCAAGAGACCCAGTACTTC.

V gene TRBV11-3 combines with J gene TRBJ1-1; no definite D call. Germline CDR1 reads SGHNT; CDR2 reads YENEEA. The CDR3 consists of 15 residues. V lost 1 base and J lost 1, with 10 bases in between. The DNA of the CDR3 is TGTGCCAGCAGCTTAGGGGCGGGAAGGAACACTGAAGCTTTCTTT. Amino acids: CASSLGAGRNTEAFF. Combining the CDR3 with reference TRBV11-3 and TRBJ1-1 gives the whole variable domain EAGVVQSPRYKIIEKKQPVAFWCNPISGHNTLYWYLQNLGQGPELLIRYENEEAVDDSQLPKDRFSAERLKGVDSTLKIQPAELGDSAVYLCASSLGAGRNTEAFFGQGTRLTVV.

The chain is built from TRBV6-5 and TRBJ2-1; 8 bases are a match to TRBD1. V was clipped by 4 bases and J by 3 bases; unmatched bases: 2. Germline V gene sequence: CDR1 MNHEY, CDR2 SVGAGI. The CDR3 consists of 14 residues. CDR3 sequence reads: CASSSGTGYNEQFF. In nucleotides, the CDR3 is TGTGCCAGCAGTTCCGGGACAGGCTACAATGAGCAGTTCTTC.

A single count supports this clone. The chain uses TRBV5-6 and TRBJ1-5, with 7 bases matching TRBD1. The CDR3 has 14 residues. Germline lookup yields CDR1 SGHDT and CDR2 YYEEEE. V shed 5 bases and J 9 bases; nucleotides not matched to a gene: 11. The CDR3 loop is CASSSVRGIGPQHF. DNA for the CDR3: TGTGCCAGCAGTAGTGTCAGGGGGATAGGGCCCCAGCATTTT. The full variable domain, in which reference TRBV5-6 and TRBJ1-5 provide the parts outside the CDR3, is DAGVTQSPTHLIKTRGQQVTLRCSPKSGHDTVSWYQQALGQGPQFIFQYYEEEERQRGNFPDRFSGHQFPNYSSELNVNALLLGDSALYLCASSSVRGIGPQHFGDGTRLSIL.

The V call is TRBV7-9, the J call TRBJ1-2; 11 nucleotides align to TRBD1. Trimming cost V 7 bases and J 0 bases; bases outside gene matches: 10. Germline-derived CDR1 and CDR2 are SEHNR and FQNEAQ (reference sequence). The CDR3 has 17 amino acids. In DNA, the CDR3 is TGTGCCAGCATCTCGGGGACAGGGGGTTCATCTAACTATGGCTACACCTTC. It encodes CASISGTGGSSNYGYTF.

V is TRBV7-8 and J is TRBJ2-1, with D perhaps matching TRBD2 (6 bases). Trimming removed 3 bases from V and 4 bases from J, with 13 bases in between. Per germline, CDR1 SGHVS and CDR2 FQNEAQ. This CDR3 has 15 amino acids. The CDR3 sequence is CASSFRDWAYNEQFF. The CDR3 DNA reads TGTGCCAGCAGCTTCCGGGACTGGGCGTACAATGAGCAGTTCTTC.

CDR3 residues: CASSLSPLHTEAFF. Written as DNA, the CDR3 is TGTGCCAGCAGCCTATCCCCCCTGCACACTGAAGCTTTCTTT. V and J are TRBV9 and TRBJ1-1, with unresolved D. This CDR3 is 14 amino acids long. Germline assignment: CDR1 SGDLS and CDR2 YYNGEE. Deletions cut 4 bases from V and 3 bases from J, with 13 bases between.

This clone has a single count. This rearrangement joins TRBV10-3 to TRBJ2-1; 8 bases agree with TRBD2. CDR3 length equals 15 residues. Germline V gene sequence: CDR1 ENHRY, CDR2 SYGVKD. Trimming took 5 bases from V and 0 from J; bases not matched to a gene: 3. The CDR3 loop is CAISTGLGSYNEQFF. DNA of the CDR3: TGTGCCATCAGTACGGGACTAGGCTCCTACAATGAGCAGTTCTTC.

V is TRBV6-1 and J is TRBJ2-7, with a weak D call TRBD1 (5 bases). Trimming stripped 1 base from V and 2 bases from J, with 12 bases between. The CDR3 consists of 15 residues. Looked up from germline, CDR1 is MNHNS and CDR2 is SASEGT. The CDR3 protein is CASSEGTNPTYEQYF. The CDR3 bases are TGTGCCAGCAGTGAAGGGACAAATCCTACCTACGAGCAGTACTTC.